This T cell receptor beta chain was captured in a study of OX40 agonist ivuxolimab in advanced cancers. About the study: Ivuxolimab, an antibody acting as an agonist of OX40 (CD134), was used to treat patients.

The study's findings and limits: In CD8+ T cells, expanded clones were on average more numerous than in CD4+.

V was shortened by 1 base and J by 5 bases, with 12 bases between the two germline ends. The germline gives CDR1 ENHRY, CDR2 SYGVKD. The CDR3 length is 14 residues. Data came from immunoSEQ multiplex PCR; TCRdb stores just in-frame clones and leaves some out. The sample shows around 68,000 clones, roughly 81% of them seen only once. In this sample, this clone turned up once. Antigen specificity is unknown. This chain joins TRBV10-3 and TRBJ2-7, with unresolved D. The source of this sequence is an adult with an advanced solid tumor such as melanoma, head and neck, liver or kidney cancer. Sequencing was performed on CD4+ or CD8+ T cells sorted from blood, taken in a trial of the OX40 agonist ivuxolimab. The CDR3 sequence: CAISEYGTDNEQYF. The CDR3 bases are TGTGCCATCAGTGAGTATGGAACTGACAACGAGCAGTACTTC.